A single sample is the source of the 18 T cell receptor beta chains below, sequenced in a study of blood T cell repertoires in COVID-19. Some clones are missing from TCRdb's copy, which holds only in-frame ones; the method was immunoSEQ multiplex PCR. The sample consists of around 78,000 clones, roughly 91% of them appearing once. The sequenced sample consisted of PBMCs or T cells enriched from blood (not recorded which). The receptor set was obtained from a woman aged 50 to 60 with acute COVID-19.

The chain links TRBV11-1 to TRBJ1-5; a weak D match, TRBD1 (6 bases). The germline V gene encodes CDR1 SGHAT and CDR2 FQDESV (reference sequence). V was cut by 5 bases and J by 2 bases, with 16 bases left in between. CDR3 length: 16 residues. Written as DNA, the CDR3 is TGTGCCAGCAGCCTTAGCGGGGGGGGCGGCAATCAGCCCCAGCATTTT. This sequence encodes CASSLSGGGGNQPQHF.

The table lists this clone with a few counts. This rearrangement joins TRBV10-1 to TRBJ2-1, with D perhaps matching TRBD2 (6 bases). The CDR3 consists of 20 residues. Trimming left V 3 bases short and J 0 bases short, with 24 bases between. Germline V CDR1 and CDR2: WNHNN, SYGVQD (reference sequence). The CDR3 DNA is TGCGCCAGCAGTGACACCTTTGGAGCTAGCGTTAAAAGCTCCTACAATGAGCAGTTCTTC. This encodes CASSDTFGASVKSSYNEQFF.

CDR3 region: CATLSVTSGRSSYNEQFF. In nucleotides, the CDR3 is TGCGCCACCCTGAGTGTGACTAGCGGGAGGAGCTCCTACAATGAGCAGTTCTTC. The J gene is TRBJ2-1, the V gene TRBV10-2; 13 nucleotides agree with TRBD2. The J segment lost 0 bases and the V segment lost 10 bases, leaving 12 bases of the junction unmatched. CDR3 length: 18 residues. CDR1 and CDR2 (germline): WSHSY, SAAADI.

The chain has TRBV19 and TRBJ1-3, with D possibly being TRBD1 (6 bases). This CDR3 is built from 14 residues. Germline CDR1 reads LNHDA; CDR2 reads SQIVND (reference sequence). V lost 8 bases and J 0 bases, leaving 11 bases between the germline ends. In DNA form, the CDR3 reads TGTGCCAGTGGGGGGGGCATCTCTGGAAACACCATATATTTT. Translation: CASGGGISGNTIYF.

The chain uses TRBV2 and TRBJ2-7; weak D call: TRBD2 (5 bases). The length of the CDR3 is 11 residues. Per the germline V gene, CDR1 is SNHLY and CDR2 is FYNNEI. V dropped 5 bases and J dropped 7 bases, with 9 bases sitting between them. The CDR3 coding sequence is TGTGCCAGCAGTTATTCGGGGGAGCAGTACTTC. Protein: CASSYSGEQYF.

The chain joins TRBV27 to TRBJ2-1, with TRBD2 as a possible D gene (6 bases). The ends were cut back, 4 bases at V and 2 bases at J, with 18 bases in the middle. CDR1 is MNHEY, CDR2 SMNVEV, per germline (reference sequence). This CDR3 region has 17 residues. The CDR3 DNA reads TGTGCCAGCAGTTCTCCGCAGCTAGCGCGAGCCTACAATGAGCAGTTCTTC. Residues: CASSSPQLARAYNEQFF.

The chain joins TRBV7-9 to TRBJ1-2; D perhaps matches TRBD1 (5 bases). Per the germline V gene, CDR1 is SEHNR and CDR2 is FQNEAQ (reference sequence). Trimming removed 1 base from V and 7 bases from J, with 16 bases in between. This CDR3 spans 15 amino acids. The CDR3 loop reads CASSLGLPGSIGYTF. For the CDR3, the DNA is TGTGCCAGCAGCTTAGGTCTTCCAGGGTCTATTGGCTACACCTTC.

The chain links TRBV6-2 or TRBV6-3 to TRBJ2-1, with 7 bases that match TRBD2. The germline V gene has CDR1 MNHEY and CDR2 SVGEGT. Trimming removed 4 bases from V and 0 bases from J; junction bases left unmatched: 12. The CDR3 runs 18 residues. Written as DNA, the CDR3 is TGTGCCAGCAGTTCCCAGCCGCCCCTAGCGGACTCCTACAATGAGCAGTTCTTC. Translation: CASSSQPPLADSYNEQFF.

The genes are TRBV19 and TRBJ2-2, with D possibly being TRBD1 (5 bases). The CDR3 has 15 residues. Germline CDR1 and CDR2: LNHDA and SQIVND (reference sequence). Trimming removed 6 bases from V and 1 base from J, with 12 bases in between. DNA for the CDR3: TGTGCCAGTAGAAAGGGGATGCTGAACACCGGGGAGCTGTTTTTT. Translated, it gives CASRKGMLNTGELFF.

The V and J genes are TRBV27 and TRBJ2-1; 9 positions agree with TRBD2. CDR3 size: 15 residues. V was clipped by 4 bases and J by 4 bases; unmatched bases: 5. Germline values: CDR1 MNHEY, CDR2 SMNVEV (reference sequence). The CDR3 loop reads CASSSLAGEYNEQFF. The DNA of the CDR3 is TGTGCCAGCAGTTCCTTAGCGGGAGAGTACAATGAGCAGTTCTTC.

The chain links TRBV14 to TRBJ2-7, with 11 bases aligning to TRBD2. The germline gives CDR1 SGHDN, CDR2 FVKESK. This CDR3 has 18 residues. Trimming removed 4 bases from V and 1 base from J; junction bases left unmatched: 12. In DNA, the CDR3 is TGTGCCAGCAGCCCCTTTTCGCCGGGGACTAGCGGTTCCTACGAGCAGTACTTC. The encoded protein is CASSPFSPGTSGSYEQYF.

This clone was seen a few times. The CDR3 loop reads CASSPRQQGGNEKLFF. The DNA of the CDR3 is TGTGCCAGTAGCCCCCGCCAGCAGGGGGGAAATGAAAAACTGTTTTTT. This chain connects TRBV19 to TRBJ1-4; 7 bases align to TRBD1. V lost 6 bases and J lost 5; bases outside the gene matches: 12. The germline CDR1 and CDR2 sequences are LNHDA and SQIVND (reference sequence). The CDR3 is 16 residues long.

The CDR3 bases are TGTGCCAGCAGTCAGGGGGGACAGAGTGAAGCTTTCTTT. Translation gives CASSQGGQSEAFF. The gene calls are TRBV25-1 and TRBJ1-1; 7 bases agree with TRBD1. Germline V gives CDR1 MGHDK, CDR2 SYGVNS. V was pared by 5 bases and J by 7 bases, with 7 bases of the junction left unmatched. The CDR3 runs to 13 residues.

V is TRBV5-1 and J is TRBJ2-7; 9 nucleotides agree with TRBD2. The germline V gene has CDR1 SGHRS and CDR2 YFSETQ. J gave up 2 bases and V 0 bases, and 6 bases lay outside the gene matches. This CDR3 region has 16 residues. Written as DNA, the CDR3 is TGCGCCAGCAGCTTGGAGGCCCAGCGGGGGGCCTACGAGCAGTACTTC. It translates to CASSLEAQRGAYEQYF.

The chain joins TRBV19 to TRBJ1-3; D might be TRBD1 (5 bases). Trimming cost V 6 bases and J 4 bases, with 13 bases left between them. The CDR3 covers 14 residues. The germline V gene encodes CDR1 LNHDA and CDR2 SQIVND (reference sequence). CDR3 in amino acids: CASSRDSYGNTIYF. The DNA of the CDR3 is TGTGCCAGTAGCCGTGACAGTTACGGAAACACCATATATTTT. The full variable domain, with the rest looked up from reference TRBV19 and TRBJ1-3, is DGGITQSPKYLFRKEGQNVTLSCEQNLNHDAMYWYRQDPGQGLRLIYYSQIVNDFQKGDIAEGYSVSREKKESFPLTVTSAQKNPTAFYLCASSRDSYGNTIYFGEGSWLTVV.

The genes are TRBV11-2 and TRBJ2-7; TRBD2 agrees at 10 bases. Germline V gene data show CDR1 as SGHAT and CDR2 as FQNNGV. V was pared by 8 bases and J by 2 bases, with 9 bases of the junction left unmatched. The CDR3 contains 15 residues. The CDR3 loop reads CASAPGTSATYEQYF. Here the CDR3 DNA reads TGTGCCAGCGCTCCCGGGACTAGCGCTACCTACGAGCAGTACTTC.

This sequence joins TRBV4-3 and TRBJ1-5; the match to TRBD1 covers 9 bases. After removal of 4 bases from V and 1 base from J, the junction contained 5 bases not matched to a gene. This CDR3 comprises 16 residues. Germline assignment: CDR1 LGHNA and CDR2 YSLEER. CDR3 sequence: CASSLYRGPSNQPQHF. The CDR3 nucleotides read TGCGCCAGCAGCCTATACAGGGGGCCGAGCAATCAGCCCCAGCATTTT.

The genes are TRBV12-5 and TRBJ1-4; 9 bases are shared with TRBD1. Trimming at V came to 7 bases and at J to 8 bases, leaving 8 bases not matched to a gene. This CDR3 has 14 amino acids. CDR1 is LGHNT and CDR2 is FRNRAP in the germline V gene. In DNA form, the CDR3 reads TGTGCTAGTGCCATTACAGGGGGCGGAGAAAAACTGTTTTTT. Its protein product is CASAITGGGEKLFF.